Listed below are T cell receptor beta chains from one sample, sequenced in a study of blood T cell repertoires in COVID-19. Here immunoSEQ multiplex PCR was the method, and the copy in TCRdb shows in-frame clones only, minus some. The table has about 180,000 clones, more than 85% seen once; the top ten hold under 3%. Sample: peripheral blood. These receptors all stem from a woman in her 30s with active or convalescent COVID-19. The CDR3 runs from the conserved cysteine through the conserved F or W. Clone size, where shown, is once, few, many, or a class for clones that have expanded.

V gene	clone size	CDR3 length	CDR3 protein
TRBV15	-	18	CATSRLYGTGRYDTEAFF
TRBV7-2	-	14	CASSPSGQFYGYTF
TRBV2	-	13	CASSAIAGYGYTF
TRBV6-6	-	14	CAGHGGSGRETQYF
TRBV12-3/TRBV12-4	-	13	CASSRGAGETQYF
TRBV9	few	16	CASSRGASGEVETQYF
TRBV11-2	-	14	CASSSTGNNYGYTF
TRBV5-5	-	14	CASSLWATGREQYF
TRBV27	-	14	CASSRNRVLDGYTF
TRBV18	-	16	CASSPGQGAGSEKLFF
TRBV10-3	-	15	CAISEFGQGNYGYTF
TRBV2	-	12	CAKSRDRDGYTF
TRBV28	-	16	CASSPHGTSGADTQYF
TRBV15	-	13	CATSRDPQETQYF
TRBV7-6	-	16	CASSLGSGISYNEQFF
TRBV6-6	-	15	CASSASGGLNQPQHF
TRBV28	-	13	CASSPPTGVEQYF
TRBV2	-	14	CASNEQGDHQPQHF
TRBV24-1	-	19	CATSNIQGQGNAGANVLTF
TRBV15	-	15	CATSVTRGGNTEAFF
TRBV15	-	14	CATSSWGGEETQYF
TRBV11-2	-	14	CASSFNSPGTEAFF
TRBV6-6	-	15	CASSYGARVYQPQHF
TRBV7-9	-	15	CASSLGLAEGNEQFF
TRBV30	-	13	CAWRQAGWYGYTF
TRBV28	-	14	CASRYRGQNTEAFF
TRBV5-1	-	14	CASSPEQGSYGYTF
TRBV23-1	-	16	CASSQWGRSGNTEAFF
TRBV6-6	-	15	CASSYEEAGNTEAFF
TRBV14	-	14	CASSRQGSTYEQYF
TRBV2	few	14	CASRGGGLTDTQYF
TRBV5-1	-	14	CASSTGTGYQPQHF
TRBV7-9	-	14	CASSSAWREGEQYF
TRBV11-3	-	14	CASSLVPQADTQYF
TRBV13	once	15	CASSTRLANTGELFF
TRBV6-2/TRBV6-3	-	13	CASSRLGEETQYF
TRBV6-4	-	16	CASSLDKAGSTDTQYF
TRBV5-1	few	13	CASSVNINEKLFF